This is a list of T cell receptor beta chains from one sample in a study of cytomegalovirus exposure and HLA in healthy donors. Generated by immunoSEQ multiplex PCR, the TCRdb table keeps only in-frame clones and is missing some. Of around 250,000 clones listed, almost 90% were seen once; the top ten hold under 0.45%. Sequencing was performed on PBMCs. These receptors were taken from a woman under 30 in good health and CMV-seronegative. Both conserved end residues are part of each CDR3. The D gene is left open where the match is weak. Clone size is given for some rows only: seen once, a few or many times, or a class if the clone is expanded.

TRBJ2-1	TRBD1	.	TRBV19	TGTGCCAGTAAACCGGGACAGGGGAACAATGAGCAGTTCTTC	CASKPGQGNNEQFF
TRBJ2-7	TRBD1	.	TRBV10-3	TGTGCCATCAGTGAGTCTCCGACAGGGCGCTACGAGCAGTACTTC	CAISESPTGRYEQYF
TRBJ1-2	.	.	TRBV4-3	TGCGCCAGCAGCCAAGGGGTGGGAGGCAGAAAAAGTGGCTACACCTTC	CASSQGVGGRKSGYTF
TRBJ2-1	TRBD2	.	TRBV19	TGTGCCAGTAGTAGTATGGGACTAGAATCCGATGAGCAGTTCTTC	CASSSMGLESDEQFF
TRBJ2-2	.	.	TRBV5-1	TGCGCCAGCAGACACATGGGGGCTCCCACCGGGGAGCTGTTTTTT	CASRHMGAPTGELFF
TRBJ1-4	TRBD1	.	TRBV5-4	TGTGCCAGCAGCACAGGACAGGGTAATGAAAAACTGTTTTTT	CASSTGQGNEKLFF
TRBJ1-2	TRBD1	.	TRBV7-9	TGTGCCAGCAGCTTAGGGTCGGGACAGCCCTATGGCTACACCTTC	CASSLGSGQPYGYTF
TRBJ2-5	TRBD2	.	TRBV7-9	TGTGCCAGCAGCTTAGGTCCGCTAGCGGAAGAGACCCAGTACTTC	CASSLGPLAEETQYF
TRBJ2-1	TRBD2	few	TRBV5-6	TGTGCCAGCAGCTTTACTAGCGGGGGGTCCTCCTACAATGAGCAGTTCTTC	CASSFTSGGSSYNEQFF
TRBJ2-7	TRBD2	.	TRBV7-9	TGTGCCAGCAGCTTGCGGACTAGCGGATCCTACGAGCAGTACTTC	CASSLRTSGSYEQYF
TRBJ2-3	TRBD1	.	TRBV6-5	TGTGCCAGCAGTTTCACACAGGGGTTAGATACGCAGTATTTT	CASSFTQGLDTQYF
TRBJ1-4	.	.	TRBV5-6	TGTGCCAGCAGCTCAACAGTGGGTGAAAAACTGTTTTTT	CASSSTVGEKLFF